This T cell receptor beta chain emerged from a study of PD-1 blockade in classical Hodgkin lymphoma. Documented time point: cycle 4 day 1 (C4D1), after more than five weeks of nivolumab. Relapse was seen in all patients after autologous stem cell transplantation, and brentuximab vedotin exposure was variable. Thawed PBMCs yielded CD4+ T cells through magnetic negative selection. Measured with immunoSEQ multiplex PCR; TCRdb has only the in-frame clones, and not every one. This table has 25,000 to 30,000 clones, around 85% appearing once. CDR1 and CDR2 from the germline V gene are SGDLS and YYNGEE. After removal of 0 bases from V and 1 base from J, the junction contained 3 bases not matched to a gene. The CDR3 contains 16 residues.

V and J are TRBV9 and TRBJ2-7; 11 bases line up with TRBD1. The specimen was CD4+ T cells from blood, collected before the fourth cycle of nivolumab. The receptor was isolated from a human donor with classical Hodgkin lymphoma. The CDR3 loop reads CASSVGDRGRSYEQYF. The CDR3 bases are TGTGCCAGCAGCGTAGGGGACAGGGGGAGGTCCTACGAGCAGTACTTC.